Listed here are 23 T cell receptor beta chains from one sample, sequenced in a study of beta chain features in type 1 diabetes. Broader study findings: Patients with Type 1 diabetes showed moderately but significantly shorter TCRB CDR3s in all four CD4+ subsets.

Reverse transcribing all isolated RNA meant expressed TCRB transcripts were sequenced. Sequencing used immunoSEQ multiplex PCR; TCRdb keeps in-frame clones, though not all of them. Among 300,000 to 450,000 clones listed, around 12% were seen once. Antigens of these TCRs are unknown. The sample taken for sequencing was naive CD4+ T cells from blood. The receptors here all came from a woman aged 18-35 years with type 1 diabetes.

The V gene is TRBV11-2, the J gene TRBJ1-6; 8 nucleotides match TRBD1. Trimming cost V 2 bases and J 5 bases; bases outside gene matches: 2. CDR1 is SGHAT, CDR2 FQNNGV, per germline. CDR3 length equals 15 residues. In nucleotides, the CDR3 is TGTGCCAGCAGCTTACTGGACAGGGATAATTCACCCCTCCACTTT. It translates to CASSLLDRDNSPLHF.

This clone was recorded a few times. The V gene is TRBV28, the J gene TRBJ2-5, with D unclear. Germline V lookup: CDR1 MDHEN, CDR2 SYDVKM. Trimming took 2 bases from V and 6 from J, leaving 4 bases between them. This CDR3 has 11 amino acids. CDR3 bases: TGTGCCAGCAGTTTAGGCCAGACCCAGTACTTC. Protein product: CASSLGQTQYF.

J is TRBJ2-7 and V is TRBV6-5; D perhaps matches TRBD1 (6 bases). The V and J ends lost 6 bases and 0 bases respectively, with 15 bases between them. Germline loops: CDR1 MNHEY, CDR2 SVGAGI. This CDR3 has 15 residues. This CDR3 is CASRKRQDSSYEQYF. The CDR3 coding sequence is TGTGCCAGCAGGAAGCGACAGGACAGCTCCTACGAGCAGTACTTC.

This clone has just a few counts. The V call is TRBV29-1, the J call TRBJ2-1; D is perhaps TRBD1 (5 bases). The CDR3 is made up of 13 amino acids. V lost 3 bases and J lost 0, with 6 bases in between. Germline-derived CDR1 and CDR2 are SQVTM and ANQGSEA. The DNA for the CDR3 is TGCAGCGTTGACAGGGCCTCCTACAATGAGCAGTTCTTC. Amino acids: CSVDRASYNEQFF.

The genes are TRBV15 and TRBJ1-2; D is undetermined. This CDR3 is built from 15 residues. CDR1 LNHNV and CDR2 YYDKDF come from the germline V gene (reference sequence). Trimming removed 4 bases at V and 2 bases at J, with 14 bases between. CDR3 protein: CATSIPARINYGYTF. The CDR3 DNA reads as TGTGCCACCAGCATTCCGGCCAGGATCAACTATGGCTACACCTTC.

The V and J genes are TRBV7-3 and TRBJ2-7; D perhaps matches TRBD2 (6 bases). Trimming removed 1 base from V and 4 bases from J, with 14 bases in between. This CDR3 spans 15 amino acids. CDR1 is SGHTA, CDR2 FQGTGA, per germline. The CDR3 coding sequence is TGTGCCAGCAGCTTAAGTGGAGGGCACGAGTACGAGCAGTACTTC. It translates to CASSLSGGHEYEQYF. The full variable domain, completed using reference TRBV7-3 and TRBJ2-7, is GAGVSQTPSNKVTEKGKYVELRCDPISGHTALYWYRQSLGQGPEFLIYFQGTGAADDSGLPNDRFFAVRPEGSVSTLKIQRTERGDSAVYLCASSLSGGHEYEQYFGPGTRLTVT.

This clone was detected a few times. The chain has TRBV5-4 and TRBJ2-1; weak D call: TRBD2 (5 bases). The CDR3 is made up of 16 amino acids. Trimming took off 1 base at V and 0 bases at J, with 11 bases between the two ends. Germline V gene sequence: CDR1 SGHNT, CDR2 YYREEE (reference sequence). CDR3 bases: TGTGCCAGCAGCTTGCCGGACGGGAACTCCTACAATGAGCAGTTCTTC. This sequence encodes CASSLPDGNSYNEQFF. The whole variable domain, filled in from reference TRBV5-4 and TRBJ2-1, reads ETGVTQSPTHLIKTRGQQVTLRCSSQSGHNTVSWYQQALGQGPQFIFQYYREEENGRGNFPPRFSGLQFPNYSSELNVNALELDDSALYLCASSLPDGNSYNEQFFGPGTRLTVL.

Notes on this clone: This same CDR3 is encoded by further DNA sequences in the sample. V and J are TRBV29-1 and TRBJ1-2; the D is unclear. The ends were cut back, 6 bases at V and 5 bases at J, with 7 bases in the middle. The CDR3 runs to 10 residues. The germline CDR1 and CDR2 sequences are SQVTM and ANQGSEA. The DNA of the CDR3 is TGCAGCGTAGCAAGTTATGGCTACACCTTC. Translated: CSVASYGYTF. Filled out from reference TRBV29-1 and TRBJ1-2, the complete variable domain reads SAVISQKPSRDICQRGTSLTIQCQVDSQVTMMFWYRQQPGQSLTLIATANQGSEATYESGFVIDKFPISRPNLTFSTLTVSNMSPEDSSIYLCSVASYGYTFGSGTRLTVV.

The J gene is TRBJ1-2, the V gene TRBV7-9, with D possibly matching TRBD1 (5 bases). Trimming shortened V by 3 bases and J by 6 bases, and 11 bases separated the two germline ends. Per the germline V gene, CDR1 is SEHNR and CDR2 is FQNEAQ (reference sequence). The CDR3 extends over 13 amino acids. CDR3 nucleotides: TGTGCCAGCAGCTTGGGCCAGGGCGATGGCTACACCTTC. Translated, it gives CASSLGQGDGYTF.

The chain couples TRBV5-4 to TRBJ1-1; 7 bases map to TRBD1. The CDR3 covers 15 residues. Germline V gene sequence: CDR1 SGHNT, CDR2 YYREEE (reference sequence). The junction had 6 bases not matched to a gene; V was cut back by 4 bases and J by 0 bases. The CDR3 is CASSVPGQMNTEAFF. The CDR3 DNA sequence: TGTGCCAGCAGCGTTCCGGGACAGATGAACACTGAAGCTTTCTTT.

This clone has just a few counts. V is TRBV29-1 and J is TRBJ2-3, with TRBD1 identical over 8 bases. The junction had 3 bases not matched to a gene; V was cut back by 4 bases and J by 0 bases. Germline V lookup: CDR1 SQVTM, CDR2 ANQGSEA. This CDR3 comprises 14 residues. The CDR3 here is CSVGTGMSTDTQYF. The CDR3 bases are TGCAGCGTTGGGACAGGGATGAGCACAGATACGCAGTATTTT.

This clone was counted between two and nine times. The chain couples TRBV7-6 to TRBJ2-3, with TRBD2 identical over 10 bases. Germline assignment: CDR1 SGHVS and CDR2 FNYEAQ. This CDR3 is 15 amino acids long. Unmatched junction bases numbered 9, after V lost 6 bases and J lost 6 bases. The CDR3 loop is CASRTTSGPIDTQYF. The CDR3 region has the DNA TGTGCCAGCAGGACGACTAGCGGGCCTATTGATACGCAGTATTTT.

This chain joins TRBV19 and TRBJ2-5; 8 bases fit TRBD1. Germline CDR1 LNHDA, CDR2 SQIVND (reference sequence). The CDR3 loop spans 13 amino acids. Trimming removed 6 bases from V and 5 bases from J; junction bases left unmatched: 5. This CDR3 reads CASSQGAVETQYF. The DNA for the CDR3 is TGTGCCAGTAGCCAGGGGGCCGTGGAGACCCAGTACTTC.

The chain recombines TRBV29-1 with TRBJ2-1; maybe TRBD1 (6 bases). V lost 4 bases, J lost 6 bases, and 19 bases lay in between. This CDR3 is 15 amino acids long. CDR1 is SQVTM, CDR2 ANQGSEA, per germline. The CDR3 region has the DNA TGCAGCGTTGTCCTTTTTGGACAGTTAGGCAATGAGCAGTTCTTC. It specifies CSVVLFGQLGNEQFF.

V is TRBV6-1 and J is TRBJ1-1, with D maybe TRBD1 (5 bases). V lost 6 bases and J lost 1, with 9 bases in between. The CDR3 is 13 residues long. Per the germline V gene, CDR1 is MNHNS and CDR2 is SASEGT. CDR3 in DNA: TGTGCCAGCAGCCGAGACAGGAACACTGAAGCTTTCTTT. Its translation: CASSRDRNTEAFF.

The rearrangement links TRBV19 to TRBJ1-1; TRBD1 aligns across 7 bases. CDR3 length: 12 residues. Trimming took 4 bases from V and 11 from J; bases not matched to a gene: 7. CDR1 is LNHDA, CDR2 SQIVND, per germline (reference sequence). The CDR3 reads CASSRQGVFAFF. Written as DNA, the CDR3 is TGTGCCAGTAGTAGGCAGGGGGTCTTTGCTTTCTTT.

Of note for this clone: The same CDR3 arises from other DNA sequences in this sample as well. The chain is built from TRBV28 and TRBJ2-3; D possibly corresponds to TRBD1 (6 bases). V was clipped by 3 bases and J by 6 bases, with 10 bases between them. This CDR3 spans 13 amino acids. CDR1 is MDHEN, CDR2 SYDVKM, per germline. The CDR3 bases are TGTGCCAGCAGTTTGCAGGGGCCGGATACGCAGTATTTT. It yields the protein CASSLQGPDTQYF.

This clone was counted only a few times. V and J are TRBV5-4 and TRBJ2-5, with D uncertain. In germline, CDR1 is SGHNT, CDR2 YYREEE (reference sequence). Deletions cut 0 bases from V and 2 bases from J, with 8 bases between. This CDR3 region has 14 residues. CDR3 residues: CASSLAQTQETQYF. Written as DNA, the CDR3 is TGTGCCAGCAGCTTGGCGCAGACTCAAGAGACCCAGTACTTC.

This chain connects TRBV29-1 to TRBJ2-7; 7 bases fit TRBD2. Germline V CDR1 and CDR2: SQVTM, ANQGSEA. The CDR3 extends over 13 amino acids. J lost 0 bases, V lost 6 bases, and 5 bases had no gene match. CDR3 amino acids: CSVEKRDSYEQYF. For the CDR3, the DNA is TGCAGCGTGGAGAAGCGGGACTCCTACGAGCAGTACTTC.

The table lists this clone with a few counts. V is TRBV7-2 and J is TRBJ2-5; perhaps TRBD1 as D (5 bases). V dropped 5 bases and J dropped 1 base, with 11 bases sitting between them. Germline CDR1 reads SGHTA; CDR2 reads FQGNSA. CDR3 length: 14 amino acids. The CDR3 region has the DNA TGTGCCAGCAGCATCCAGGGTAGCCAAGAGACCCAGTACTTC. Encoded protein: CASSIQGSQETQYF.

With regard to this clone: Other DNA sequences in the same sample also yield this CDR3. V gene TRBV11-2 combines with J gene TRBJ2-5; possibly TRBD2 for D (5 bases). CDR1 is SGHAT and CDR2 is FQNNGV in the germline V gene. Trimming shortened V by 3 bases and J by 5 bases, and 10 bases separated the two germline ends. This CDR3 is 13 amino acids long. DNA for the CDR3: TGTGCCAGCAGCTTGGGCGGGTCGGAGACCCAGTACTTC. It yields the protein CASSLGGSETQYF. Variable domain in full (rest from reference TRBV11-2 and TRBJ2-5): EAGVAQSPRYKIIEKRQSVAFWCNPISGHATLYWYQQILGQGPKLLIQFQNNGVVDDSQLPKDRFSAERLKGVDSTLKIQPAKLEDSAVYLCASSLGGSETQYFGPGTRLLVL.

This clone has a handful of counts. The chain combines TRBV9 with TRBJ2-5; a weak D match, TRBD2 (6 bases). In germline, CDR1 is SGDLS, CDR2 YYNGEE. This CDR3 is 15 amino acids long. The ends were cut back, 0 bases at V and 4 bases at J, with 13 bases in the middle. CDR3 DNA sequence: TGTGCCAGCAGCGTAGCAACGGGAGAATCAGAGACCCAGTACTTC. Its protein product is CASSVATGESETQYF. Together with reference TRBV9 and TRBJ2-5, the CDR3 gives the full variable domain: DSGVTQTPKHLITATGQRVTLRCSPRSGDLSVYWYQQSLDQGLQFLIQYYNGEERAKGNILERFSAQQFPDLHSELNLSSLELGDSALYFCASSVATGESETQYFGPGTRLLVL.

This clone was seen a handful of times. Other DNA sequences within the sample encode an identical CDR3. This chain links TRBV29-1 with TRBJ1-1, with D unresolved. Per germline, CDR1 SQVTM and CDR2 ANQGSEA. This CDR3 region has 12 residues. V dropped 6 bases and J dropped 0 bases, with 8 bases sitting between them. This chain's CDR3 is CSVRTVNTEAFF. The CDR3 DNA follows: TGCAGCGTCCGAACAGTGAACACTGAAGCTTTCTTT.